The source of this T cell receptor beta chain is a study of patients and donors after allogeneic stem cell transplantation. The table lists this clonotype with a few counts. Germline V CDR1 and CDR2: SQVTM, ANQGSEA. The length of the CDR3 is 13 residues. V lost 7 bases and J lost 3, with 15 bases in between. TCRdb itself ran the RT-PCR reads through MiXCR, one entry per CDR3 protein. The data show fewer than 180,000 distinct CDR3 sequences, with 30% to 45% seen just once and 50% held by the top ten. V and J are TRBV29-1 and TRBJ1-2; D unclear. The receptor's source is a human donor who was either an allogeneic HSCT recipient or a stem cell or donor lymphocyte infusion donor (not recorded which). It is not recorded whose cells these are; they may come from a transplant donor. The material sequenced was blood, either unsorted or a sorted T cell fraction (not recorded which). The CDR3 region is CSGLALGDYGYTF. The DNA of the CDR3 is TGCAGCGGCCTCGCCTTGGGAGACTATGGCTACACCTTC.